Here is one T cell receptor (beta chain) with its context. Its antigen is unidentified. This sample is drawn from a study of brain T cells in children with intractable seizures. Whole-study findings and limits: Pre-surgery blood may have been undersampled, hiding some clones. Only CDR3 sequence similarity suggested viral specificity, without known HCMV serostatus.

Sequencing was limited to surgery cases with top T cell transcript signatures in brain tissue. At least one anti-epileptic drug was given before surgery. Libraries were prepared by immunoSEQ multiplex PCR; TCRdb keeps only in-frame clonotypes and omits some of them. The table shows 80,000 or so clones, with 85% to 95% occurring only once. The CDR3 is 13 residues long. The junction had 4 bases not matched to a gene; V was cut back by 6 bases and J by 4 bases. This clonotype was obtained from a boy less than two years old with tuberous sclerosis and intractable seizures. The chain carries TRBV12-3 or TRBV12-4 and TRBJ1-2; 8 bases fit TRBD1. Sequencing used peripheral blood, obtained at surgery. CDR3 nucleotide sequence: TGTGCCAGCAGCGCTGACAGGGGCTATGGCTACACCTTC. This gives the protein CASSADRGYGYTF.